The entry below describes one TCR beta chain. The antigen remains unidentified. This entry comes from a study of beta chain features in type 1 diabetes. Study findings and constraints: Whether HLA type influences TCRB rearrangement remained unresolved here. Shorter TCRB CDR3s, moderately but significantly so, marked every one of the four CD4+ subsets in Type 1 diabetes patients.

What was sequenced were expressed TCRB transcripts, since all of the isolated RNA had been reverse transcribed. TCRdb keeps only in-frame clones here, not all; method: immunoSEQ multiplex PCR. In the table there are some 250,000 clones, approximately 15% of which are singletons. Unmatched junction bases numbered 3, after V lost 0 bases and J lost 7 bases. The CDR3 consists of 14 residues. CDR1 and CDR2 (germline): SGHRS, YFSETQ. Markers CD45RO/CCR7/CD25/CD127/CD95/CD27 served to sort CD4+ naive, central memory, regulatory and stem cell-like memory cells. This clonotype originated in a man aged 25-45 years with type 1 diabetes. V and J are TRBV5-1 and TRBJ1-4; TRBD1 agrees at 7 bases. The sequencing input was naive CD4+ T cells from blood. The CDR3 sequence: CASSLGQGGEKLFF. The CDR3 nucleotides read TGCGCCAGCAGCTTGGGACAGGGAGGTGAAAAACTGTTTTTT.